Listed below are T cell receptor beta chains from one sample, sequenced in a study of identical twins. TCRdb independently ran MiXCR on the 5' RACE reads; one entry per CDR3 protein. The repertoire holds approximately 500,000 distinct CDR3 sequences, roughly a quarter seen once, with 2.9% in the top ten. These data also formed part of another study, on T cells expressing NK-cell markers.

Sequenced: CD4+ T cells sorted from blood. The receptor source for this set is a woman aged 18-30 years in good health. CDR3s include the opening cysteine and the closing phenylalanine or tryptophan. A D gene is named only where the DNA matches it firmly. Not all rows give a size; the values are once, few, many and, for expanded clones, a class.

D: NA; size: NA; J: TRBJ1-5; V: TRBV7-9; DNA: TGTGCCAGCAGCCCAGGCCGGGGGCACGGTCAGCCCCAGCATTTT; CDR3: CASSPGRGHGQPQHF
D: TRBD2; size: few; J: TRBJ2-7; V: TRBV9; DNA: TGTGCCAGCAGCCGAGTCAGCGGGACCAGCCCCTACGAGCAGTACTTC; CDR3: CASSRVSGTSPYEQYF
D: NA; size: NA; J: TRBJ2-2; V: TRBV28; DNA: TGTGCCGCCAGTTTGCTCATTAACACCGGGGAGCTGTTTTTT; CDR3: CAASLLINTGELFF
D: NA; size: NA; J: TRBJ2-6; V: TRBV3-1; DNA: TGTGCCAGCAGCCAAGCCCACTTTGGCTCGAAGGCTGGGGCCAACGTCCTGACTTTC; CDR3: CASSQAHFGSKAGANVLTF
D: TRBD1; size: few; J: TRBJ2-7; V: TRBV12-3/TRBV12-4; DNA: TGTGCCAGCAGTGAACGAAACAGGGGAGTCGAGCAGTACTTC; CDR3: CASSERNRGVEQYF
D: NA; size: NA; J: TRBJ2-5; V: TRBV7-9; DNA: TGTGCCAGCAGCCCAACCTTTGAGGTTGGGGAAGAGACCCAGTACTTC; CDR3: CASSPTFEVGEETQYF
D: TRBD2; size: NA; J: TRBJ2-7; V: TRBV2; DNA: TGTGCCAGCAGTGATGCCGCCAGCGGGAGGCACGAGCAGTACTTC; CDR3: CASSDAASGRHEQYF
D: NA; size: NA; J: TRBJ1-1; V: TRBV7-2; DNA: TGTGCCAGCAGCTTAGGGGTGGGTGTTTTCGGCACTGAAGCTTTCTTT; CDR3: CASSLGVGVFGTEAFF
D: NA; size: NA; J: TRBJ1-1; V: TRBV10-3; DNA: TGTGCCATCAGTGAGTCATTGAACACTGAAGCTTTCTTT; CDR3: CAISESLNTEAFF
D: NA; size: few; J: TRBJ2-3; V: TRBV12-3/TRBV12-4; DNA: TGTGCCAGCAGCTCGGGGAGCGGCACAGATACGCAGTATTTT; CDR3: CASSSGSGTDTQYF
D: NA; size: NA; J: TRBJ2-6; V: TRBV6-4; DNA: TGTGCCAGCAGTGACCCCCACTCTGGGGCCAACGTCCTGACTTTC; CDR3: CASSDPHSGANVLTF
D: NA; size: few; J: TRBJ1-1; V: TRBV20-1; DNA: TGCAGTGCTAGAGTAGAGTTGACGGCTGAAGCTTTCTTT; CDR3: CSARVELTAEAFF
D: TRBD2; size: few; J: TRBJ2-7; V: TRBV5-1; DNA: TGCGCCAGCAGCTTACTAGCGGTCTCCTACGAGCAGTACTTC; CDR3: CASSLLAVSYEQYF
D: NA; size: NA; J: TRBJ2-7; V: TRBV5-1; DNA: TGCGCCAGCAAGTGGGCCTCTAGGCGGGCCTACGAGCAGTACTTC; CDR3: CASKWASRRAYEQYF
D: NA; size: NA; J: TRBJ2-3; V: TRBV24-1; DNA: TGTGCCACCAGTTGGACCTATTATACGCAGTATTTT; CDR3: CATSWTYYTQYF
D: NA; size: NA; J: TRBJ1-2; V: TRBV5-5; DNA: TGTGCCAGCAGCTACAGTCCCACTAACTATGGCTACACCTTC; CDR3: CASSYSPTNYGYTF
D: NA; size: NA; J: TRBJ2-7; V: TRBV20-1; DNA: TGCAGTGCTAGACGGGCGGGGGCAGGTCGGTACGAGCAGTACTTC; CDR3: CSARRAGAGRYEQYF
D: TRBD1; size: once; J: TRBJ2-1; V: TRBV6-1; DNA: TGTGCCAGCAGTGGACAGGGTTCGTTCAATGAGCAGTTCTTC; CDR3: CASSGQGSFNEQFF
D: TRBD1; size: few; J: TRBJ2-2; V: TRBV5-1; DNA: TGCGCCAGCAATTCCAGACAGGGGGACACCGGGGAGCTGTTTTTT; CDR3: CASNSRQGDTGELFF
D: NA; size: few; J: TRBJ2-3; V: TRBV20-1; DNA: TGCAGTGCTCCGCCCTGGGGAGGCGGCACAGATACGCAGTATTTT; CDR3: CSAPPWGGGTDTQYF
D: NA; size: few; J: TRBJ1-2; V: TRBV5-1; DNA: TGCGCCAGCAGCGTGGACGCTTATGGCTACACCTTC; CDR3: CASSVDAYGYTF
D: TRBD2; size: NA; J: TRBJ2-1; V: TRBV20-1; DNA: TGCAGTGCTCGTCGGGGACTAGGCACCGCCAATGAGCAGTTCTTC; CDR3: CSARRGLGTANEQFF
D: NA; size: NA; J: TRBJ2-1; V: TRBV4-3; DNA: TGCGCCAGCAGAAGGTGGGAGTTGGGTGAGCAGTTCTTC; CDR3: CASRRWELGEQFF
D: NA; size: NA; J: TRBJ2-7; V: TRBV2; DNA: TGTGCCAGCGGCCTCGGGGGTAAGCAGTACTTC; CDR3: CASGLGGKQYF
D: TRBD1; size: few; J: TRBJ2-5; V: TRBV7-9; DNA: TGTGCCAGCAGCTTAGAGGCAGGGGGAGAGACCCAGTACTTC; CDR3: CASSLEAGGETQYF
D: TRBD1; size: NA; J: TRBJ2-7; V: TRBV10-3; DNA: TGTGCCGGAGGACAGGACTACGAGCAGTACTTC; CDR3: CAGGQDYEQYF
D: NA; size: NA; J: TRBJ2-2; V: TRBV9; DNA: TGTGCCAGCAGCGTAGCGCCGCAGGGGGAGGACACCGGGGAGCTGTTTTTT; CDR3: CASSVAPQGEDTGELFF
D: NA; size: NA; J: TRBJ2-7; V: TRBV10-3; DNA: TGTGCCATCAGTGAATGGGGCTACGAGCAGTACTTC; CDR3: CAISEWGYEQYF
D: TRBD2; size: many; J: TRBJ2-3; V: TRBV9; DNA: TGTGCCAGCAGCGTTAGCGGGGGGACAGATACGCAGTATTTT; CDR3: CASSVSGGTDTQYF
D: TRBD2; size: few; J: TRBJ2-7; V: TRBV29-1; DNA: TGCAGCGTTCTAGGACTAGACCAACACGAGCAGTACTTC; CDR3: CSVLGLDQHEQYF
D: NA; size: few; J: TRBJ1-1; V: TRBV12-3/TRBV12-4; DNA: TGTGCCAGCAGTGCGAGTATGAACACTGAAGCTTTCTTT; CDR3: CASSASMNTEAFF
D: NA; size: few; J: TRBJ1-4; V: TRBV20-1; DNA: TGCAGTGCTAGAGCTGGGAATGAAAAACTGTTTTTT; CDR3: CSARAGNEKLFF
D: NA; size: NA; J: TRBJ1-2; V: TRBV20-1; DNA: TGCAGTGCTAGAGATACACGGCCTAACTATGGCTACACCTTC; CDR3: CSARDTRPNYGYTF
D: NA; size: NA; J: TRBJ1-1; V: TRBV7-9; DNA: TGTGCCAGCAGCTTATTTGAGACCACTGAAGCTTTCTTT; CDR3: CASSLFETTEAFF
D: NA; size: few; J: TRBJ2-1; V: TRBV6-2/TRBV6-3; DNA: TGTGCCAGCAGGCGGGACCTGGGCTACAATGAGCAGTTCTTC; CDR3: CASRRDLGYNEQFF
D: NA; size: few; J: TRBJ2-1; V: TRBV7-9; DNA: TGTGCCAGCACTGTATCTTGGGGCAGGTACAATGAGCAGTTCTTC; CDR3: CASTVSWGRYNEQFF
D: TRBD2; size: NA; J: TRBJ2-7; V: TRBV7-2; DNA: TGTGCCAGCAGCCCCGGTTTGGGAGGGGAAGCGCAGTACTTC; CDR3: CASSPGLGGEAQYF
D: TRBD2; size: NA; J: TRBJ2-3; V: TRBV30; DNA: TGTGCCTGGAGTCGGACTAGCGGGAGACAAGATACGCAGTATTTT; CDR3: CAWSRTSGRQDTQYF
D: NA; size: many; J: TRBJ2-3; V: TRBV10-2; DNA: TGCGCCAGCAGGGCCTTTGCCCCAGATACGCAGTATTTT; CDR3: CASRAFAPDTQYF
D: NA; size: NA; J: TRBJ2-1; V: TRBV12-3/TRBV12-4; DNA: TGTGCCAGCAGTCTACCTCCGCAGTGGCCTAAGCAGTTCTTC; CDR3: CASSLPPQWPKQFF
D: NA; size: NA; J: TRBJ2-1; V: TRBV20-1; DNA: TGCAGTGCTAGAGCTTACTCCCTCTCCTACAATGAGCAGTTCTTC; CDR3: CSARAYSLSYNEQFF
D: NA; size: few; J: TRBJ2-3; V: TRBV7-9; DNA: TGTGCCAGCAGCACACGAGAAGGGCGGGGTACGCAGTATTTT; CDR3: CASSTREGRGTQYF
D: NA; size: many; J: TRBJ2-3; V: TRBV12-3/TRBV12-4; DNA: TGCGCCAGCAGCTTGGTGGGGGGCACAGATACGCAGTATTTT; CDR3: CASSLVGGTDTQYF
D: TRBD2; size: many; J: TRBJ2-1; V: TRBV20-1; DNA: TGCAGTGCTTACGCCCGAGCCGGGAGGGCCTTCGGTGAGCAGTTCTTC; CDR3: CSAYARAGRAFGEQFF
D: TRBD1; size: NA; J: TRBJ2-7; V: TRBV6-1; DNA: TGTGCCAGCAAGACAGGGGGGGTGGGCTCCTACGAGCAGTACTTC; CDR3: CASKTGGVGSYEQYF
D: TRBD2; size: NA; J: TRBJ2-1; V: TRBV5-1; DNA: TGCGCCAGCAGCTTAAGACCAGCGGGAGTTACTAATGAGCAGTTCTTC; CDR3: CASSLRPAGVTNEQFF
D: NA; size: NA; J: TRBJ2-2; V: TRBV29-1; DNA: TGCAGCGTTCTAGCACCGAACACCGGGGAGCTGTTTTTT; CDR3: CSVLAPNTGELFF
D: NA; size: NA; J: TRBJ1-2; V: TRBV29-1; DNA: TGCAGCGTTCACACAGGGATAGGCTACACCTTC; CDR3: CSVHTGIGYTF
D: NA; size: NA; J: TRBJ2-7; V: TRBV6-5; DNA: TGTGCCAGCAGTTACCCGGGGGCCAACGAGCAGTACTTC; CDR3: CASSYPGANEQYF
D: NA; size: NA; J: TRBJ2-5; V: TRBV10-3; DNA: TGTGCCATCAGTGTGACGGACCTTGAAGAGACCCAGTACTTC; CDR3: CAISVTDLEETQYF
D: TRBD2; size: NA; J: TRBJ2-5; V: TRBV10-3; DNA: TGTGCCATCAGAGGACTAGCGGGGGATGAGACCCAGTACTTC; CDR3: CAIRGLAGDETQYF
D: TRBD1; size: NA; J: TRBJ1-1; V: TRBV12-3/TRBV12-4; DNA: TGTGCCAGCAAGGGTAGACAGGGGGCAATAGAAGCTTTCTTT; CDR3: CASKGRQGAIEAFF
D: NA; size: few; J: TRBJ1-1; V: TRBV30; DNA: TGTGCCTGGAGTGTATGGGGGCGTAACACTGAAGCTTTCTTT; CDR3: CAWSVWGRNTEAFF
D: NA; size: NA; J: TRBJ2-6; V: TRBV12-3/TRBV12-4; DNA: TGTGCCAGCAGTTTAGCCGCCTGGGCCAACGTCCTGACTTTC; CDR3: CASSLAAWANVLTF
D: TRBD1; size: NA; J: TRBJ2-7; V: TRBV5-1; DNA: TGCGCCAGCAGCTTAGTGGACAGGGGATCCTACGAGCAGTACTTC; CDR3: CASSLVDRGSYEQYF
D: NA; size: NA; J: TRBJ2-2; V: TRBV12-3/TRBV12-4; DNA: TGTGCCAGCGCCGTTCGGGTAACCGGGGAGCTGTTTTTT; CDR3: CASAVRVTGELFF
D: TRBD2; size: few; J: TRBJ2-7; V: TRBV3-1; DNA: TGTGCCAGCAGCCACCCGGGACTAGGTACCTACGAGCAGTACTTC; CDR3: CASSHPGLGTYEQYF
D: NA; size: few; J: TRBJ2-3; V: TRBV3-1; DNA: TGTGCCAGCAGCGCAAGGGGGGGTATCCGGTATTTT; CDR3: CASSARGGIRYF
D: NA; size: few; J: TRBJ1-2; V: TRBV6-6; DNA: TGTGCCAGCAGCTACGCAGGGGTCGATGGCTACACCTTC; CDR3: CASSYAGVDGYTF